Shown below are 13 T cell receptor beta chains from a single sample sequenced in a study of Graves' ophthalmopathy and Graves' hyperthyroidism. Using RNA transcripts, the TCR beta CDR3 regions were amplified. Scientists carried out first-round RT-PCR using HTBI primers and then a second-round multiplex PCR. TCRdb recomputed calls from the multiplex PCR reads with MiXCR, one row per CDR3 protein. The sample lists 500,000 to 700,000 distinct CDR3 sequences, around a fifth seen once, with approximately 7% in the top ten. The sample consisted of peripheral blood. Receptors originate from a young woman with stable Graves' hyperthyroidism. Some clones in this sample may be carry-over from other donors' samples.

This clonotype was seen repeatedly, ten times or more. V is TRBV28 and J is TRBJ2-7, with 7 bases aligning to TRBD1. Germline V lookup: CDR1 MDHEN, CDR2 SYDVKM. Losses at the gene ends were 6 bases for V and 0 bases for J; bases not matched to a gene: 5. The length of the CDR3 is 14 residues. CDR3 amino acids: CASRRDSGSYEQYF. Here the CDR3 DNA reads TGTGCCAGCAGACGGGACAGCGGCTCCTACGAGCAGTACTTC.

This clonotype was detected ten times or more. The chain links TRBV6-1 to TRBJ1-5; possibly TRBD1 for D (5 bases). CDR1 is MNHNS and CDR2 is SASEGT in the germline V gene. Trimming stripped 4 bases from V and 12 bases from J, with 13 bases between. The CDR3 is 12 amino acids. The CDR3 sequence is CASSGLDSRQHF. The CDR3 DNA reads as TGTGCCAGCAGTGGCCTAGACAGTCGCCAGCATTTT.

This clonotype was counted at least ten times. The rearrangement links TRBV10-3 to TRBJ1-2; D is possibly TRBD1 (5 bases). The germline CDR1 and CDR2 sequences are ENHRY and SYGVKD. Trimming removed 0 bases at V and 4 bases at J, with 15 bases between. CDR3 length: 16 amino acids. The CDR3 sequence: CAISESRTQPPYGYTF. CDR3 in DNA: TGTGCCATCAGTGAGTCGAGGACACAACCTCCCTATGGCTACACCTTC.

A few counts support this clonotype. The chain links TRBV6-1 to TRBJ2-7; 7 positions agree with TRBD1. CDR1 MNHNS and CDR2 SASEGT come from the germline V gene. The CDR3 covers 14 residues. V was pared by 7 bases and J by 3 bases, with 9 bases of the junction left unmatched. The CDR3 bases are TGTGCCAGCAATGGACAGGCTCATGGCTACGAGCAGTACTTC. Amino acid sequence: CASNGQAHGYEQYF.

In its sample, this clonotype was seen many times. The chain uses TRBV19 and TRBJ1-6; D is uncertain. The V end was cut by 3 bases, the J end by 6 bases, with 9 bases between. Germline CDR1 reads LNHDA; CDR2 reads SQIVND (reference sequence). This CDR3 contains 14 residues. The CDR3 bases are TGTGCCAGTAGTATTCGGGGTAGTAATTCACCCCTCCACTTT. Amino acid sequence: CASSIRGSNSPLHF.

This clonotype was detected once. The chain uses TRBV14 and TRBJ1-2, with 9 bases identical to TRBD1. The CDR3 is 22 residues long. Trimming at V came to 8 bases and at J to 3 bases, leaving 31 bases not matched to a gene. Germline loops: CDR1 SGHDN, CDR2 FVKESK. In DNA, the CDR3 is TGTGCCAGCGCCGCGACGAACGTTCCCCGTAGCCGGACAGGGGAGCCAGACTATGGCTACACCTTC. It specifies CASAATNVPRSRTGEPDYGYTF.

The CDR3 nucleotides are TGTGCCAGCTCACCAGCTAGGGGGCATAATTCACCCCTCCACTTT. The encoded protein is CASSPARGHNSPLHF. The chain has TRBV18 and TRBJ1-6, with TRBD1 identical over 7 bases. The CDR3 covers 15 residues. Germline values: CDR1 KGHSH, CDR2 LQKENI. Losses at the gene ends were 2 bases for V and 5 bases for J; bases not matched to a gene: 3.

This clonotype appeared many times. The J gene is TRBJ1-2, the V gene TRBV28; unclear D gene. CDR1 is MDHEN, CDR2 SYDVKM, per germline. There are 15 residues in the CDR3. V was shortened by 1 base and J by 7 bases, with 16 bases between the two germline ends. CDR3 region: CASSLFQAERFGYTF. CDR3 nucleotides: TGTGCCAGCAGTTTATTCCAGGCGGAGCGATTTGGCTACACCTTC.

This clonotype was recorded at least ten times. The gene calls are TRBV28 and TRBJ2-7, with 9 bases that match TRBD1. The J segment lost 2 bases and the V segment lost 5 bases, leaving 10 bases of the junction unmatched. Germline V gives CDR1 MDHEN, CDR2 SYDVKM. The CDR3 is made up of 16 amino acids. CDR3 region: CASSPGWTGVPYEQYF. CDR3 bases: TGTGCCAGCAGTCCAGGCTGGACAGGGGTCCCCTACGAGCAGTACTTC.

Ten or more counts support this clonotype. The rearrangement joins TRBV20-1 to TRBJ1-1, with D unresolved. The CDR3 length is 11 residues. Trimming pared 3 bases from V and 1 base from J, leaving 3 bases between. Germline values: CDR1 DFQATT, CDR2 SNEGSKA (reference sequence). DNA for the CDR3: TGCAGTGCTAGTGGGAACACTGAAGCTTTCTTT. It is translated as CSASGNTEAFF.

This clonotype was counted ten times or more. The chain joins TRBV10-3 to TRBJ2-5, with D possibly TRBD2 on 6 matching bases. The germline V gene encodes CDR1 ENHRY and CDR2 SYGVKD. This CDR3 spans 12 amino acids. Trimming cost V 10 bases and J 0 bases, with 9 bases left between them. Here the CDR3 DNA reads TGTGCCACAAGGGACTACCAAGAGACCCAGTACTTC. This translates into CATRDYQETQYF.

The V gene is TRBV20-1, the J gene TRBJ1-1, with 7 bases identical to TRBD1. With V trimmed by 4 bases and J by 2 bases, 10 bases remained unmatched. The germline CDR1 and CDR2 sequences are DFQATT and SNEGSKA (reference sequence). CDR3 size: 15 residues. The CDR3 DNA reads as TGCAGTGCTACCAGGGCGGACAGGACTAACACTGAAGCTTTCTTT. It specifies CSATRADRTNTEAFF.

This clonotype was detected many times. CDR3 region: CASSYSGQTSTSGQYF. CDR3 nucleotide sequence: TGTGCCAGCAGTTACTCGGGACAGACATCTACGAGTGGGCAGTACTTC. V usage is TRBV6-5 and J usage is TRBJ2-7; 7 nucleotides align to TRBD1. The germline gives CDR1 MNHEY, CDR2 SVGAGI. The CDR3 is 16 residues long. Trimming took 0 bases from V and 9 from J; bases not matched to a gene: 14.